These T cell receptor beta chains were read from a single sample in a study of shared clonotypes between healthy human individuals. The table came from immunoSEQ multiplex PCR; TCRdb's copy has only in-frame clones and leaves some out. In the table there are around 700,000 clones, around 72% of which are singletons. Sequences were obtained from memory CD4+ T cells sorted from blood. These receptors came from a woman aged 30 to 39 in good health. Both conserved end residues are part of each CDR3. The D gene is left open where the match is weak. Clone size is given for some rows only: seen once, a few or many times, or a class if the clone is expanded.

j_gene: TRBJ2-7; v_gene: TRBV19; d_gene: NA; abundance: once; CDR3aa: CASRAGQFSYEQYF; CDR3nt: TGTGCCAGTAGGGCGGGACAGTTCTCCTACGAGCAGTACTTC
j_gene: TRBJ1-1; v_gene: TRBV28; d_gene: NA; abundance: NA; CDR3aa: CASSSTPGGGNTEAFF; CDR3nt: TGTGCCAGCAGCTCGACCCCGGGGGGCGGGAACACTGAAGCTTTCTTT
j_gene: TRBJ2-7; v_gene: TRBV14; d_gene: TRBD1; abundance: once; CDR3aa: CASATGQVTHEQYF; CDR3nt: TGTGCCAGCGCAACGGGACAGGTGACCCACGAGCAGTACTTC
j_gene: TRBJ2-5; v_gene: TRBV7-9; d_gene: NA; abundance: NA; CDR3aa: CASSLGTELRTQYF; CDR3nt: TGTGCCAGCAGCTTAGGGACAGAGCTTCGGACCCAGTACTTC
j_gene: TRBJ1-3; v_gene: TRBV9; d_gene: NA; abundance: NA; CDR3aa: CASSGAAGNTIYF; CDR3nt: TGTGCCAGCAGCGGAGCTGCGGGAAACACCATATATTTT
j_gene: TRBJ1-1; v_gene: TRBV10-3; d_gene: NA; abundance: NA; CDR3aa: CAIRLGGQMNTEAFF; CDR3nt: TGTGCCATCCGACTAGGGGGACAAATGAACACTGAAGCTTTCTTT
j_gene: TRBJ1-1; v_gene: TRBV20-1; d_gene: NA; abundance: NA; CDR3aa: CSASRQRTF; CDR3nt: TGCAGTGCTAGTAGACAGCGAACCTTT
j_gene: TRBJ2-5; v_gene: TRBV7-9; d_gene: NA; abundance: NA; CDR3aa: CASSLGDRLQETQYF; CDR3nt: TGTGCCAGCAGCTTAGGAGACAGGCTCCAAGAGACCCAGTACTTC
j_gene: TRBJ2-3; v_gene: TRBV6-6; d_gene: NA; abundance: NA; CDR3aa: CASSDSTDTQYF; CDR3nt: TGTGCCAGCAGCGACTCCACAGATACGCAGTATTTT
j_gene: TRBJ1-4; v_gene: TRBV28; d_gene: NA; abundance: NA; CDR3aa: CASTPAGGTNEKLFF; CDR3nt: TGTGCCAGCACCCCGGCGGGTGGTACTAATGAAAAACTGTTTTTT
j_gene: TRBJ2-7; v_gene: TRBV5-1; d_gene: TRBD2; abundance: many; CDR3aa: CASSVAGGSYEQYF; CDR3nt: TGCGCCAGCAGCGTAGCGGGAGGCTCCTACGAGCAGTACTTC
j_gene: TRBJ2-2; v_gene: TRBV19; d_gene: NA; abundance: NA; CDR3aa: CASSIEVGVNTGELFF; CDR3nt: TGTGCCAGTAGTATAGAAGTCGGGGTTAACACCGGGGAGCTGTTTTTT
j_gene: TRBJ1-4; v_gene: TRBV5-1; d_gene: NA; abundance: NA; CDR3aa: CASRPITTNEKLFF; CDR3nt: TGCGCCAGCAGACCCATTACAACTAATGAAAAACTGTTTTTT
j_gene: TRBJ2-5; v_gene: TRBV13; d_gene: NA; abundance: NA; CDR3aa: CASSWGDTGLETQYF; CDR3nt: TGTGCCAGCAGCTGGGGCGACACGGGCTTAGAGACCCAGTACTTC
j_gene: TRBJ1-5; v_gene: TRBV6-5; d_gene: NA; abundance: NA; CDR3aa: CASSYSGGFNQPQHF; CDR3nt: TGTGCCAGCAGTTACTCAGGAGGGTTCAATCAGCCCCAGCATTTT
j_gene: TRBJ1-5; v_gene: TRBV28; d_gene: NA; abundance: NA; CDR3aa: CASTPGYNQPQHF; CDR3nt: TGTGCCAGTACCCCCGGATACAATCAGCCCCAGCATTTT
j_gene: TRBJ2-7; v_gene: TRBV5-1; d_gene: TRBD2; abundance: many; CDR3aa: CASSAGTSGTEQYF; CDR3nt: TGCGCCAGCAGCGCCGGGACTAGCGGAACCGAGCAGTACTTC
j_gene: TRBJ2-3; v_gene: TRBV27; d_gene: NA; abundance: NA; CDR3aa: CASGYSHHNTDTQYF; CDR3nt: TGTGCCAGCGGCTACAGTCACCATAACACAGATACGCAGTATTTT
j_gene: TRBJ2-7; v_gene: TRBV6-1; d_gene: NA; abundance: NA; CDR3aa: CASTRPNHLSYEQYF; CDR3nt: TGTGCCAGCACCCGCCCAAATCATTTGTCCTACGAGCAGTACTTC
j_gene: TRBJ2-3; v_gene: TRBV6-1; d_gene: TRBD2; abundance: once; CDR3aa: CASSELGLAGARDTQYF; CDR3nt: TGTGCCAGCAGTGAACTCGGACTAGCGGGAGCGAGAGATACGCAGTATTTT
j_gene: TRBJ2-7; v_gene: TRBV27; d_gene: TRBD1; abundance: NA; CDR3aa: CASSRDTGGQSEQYF; CDR3nt: TGTGCCAGCAGCAGAGACACAGGGGGCCAGAGCGAGCAGTACTTC
j_gene: TRBJ2-1; v_gene: TRBV7-2; d_gene: NA; abundance: NA; CDR3aa: CASSFTYGTENEQFF; CDR3nt: TGTGCCAGCAGCTTCACCTACGGGACGGAGAATGAGCAGTTCTTC
j_gene: TRBJ2-3; v_gene: TRBV6-6; d_gene: TRBD2; abundance: NA; CDR3aa: CASSYSGLAGDTQYF; CDR3nt: TGTGCCAGCAGTTACTCGGGCCTAGCGGGAGATACGCAGTATTTT
j_gene: TRBJ1-5; v_gene: TRBV5-1; d_gene: NA; abundance: once; CDR3aa: CASSLERDIPWRPQHF; CDR3nt: TGCGCCAGCAGCTTGGAGCGGGACATACCTTGGAGGCCCCAGCATTTT
j_gene: TRBJ2-2; v_gene: TRBV11-2; d_gene: NA; abundance: NA; CDR3aa: CASSLGGANTGELFF; CDR3nt: TGTGCCAGCAGCTTAGGCGGAGCCAACACCGGGGAGCTGTTTTTT
j_gene: TRBJ1-1; v_gene: TRBV2; d_gene: TRBD1; abundance: NA; CDR3aa: CASRPTGGMNTEAFF; CDR3nt: TGTGCCAGCAGGCCGACAGGGGGCATGAACACTGAAGCTTTCTTT
j_gene: TRBJ2-7; v_gene: TRBV20-1; d_gene: TRBD1; abundance: few; CDR3aa: CSAETGEEQYF; CDR3nt: TGCAGTGCGGAAACAGGGGAGGAGCAGTACTTC
j_gene: TRBJ2-3; v_gene: TRBV9; d_gene: TRBD2; abundance: NA; CDR3aa: CASSVGLAGGVTDTQYF; CDR3nt: TGTGCCAGCAGCGTAGGCCTAGCGGGCGGAGTCACAGATACGCAGTATTTT
j_gene: TRBJ1-2; v_gene: TRBV27; d_gene: TRBD1; abundance: NA; CDR3aa: CASRDRTGDHSFYGYTF; CDR3nt: TGTGCCAGCAGGGATCGGACAGGCGATCACAGTTTTTATGGCTACACCTTC
j_gene: TRBJ1-5; v_gene: TRBV10-3; d_gene: NA; abundance: NA; CDR3aa: CAISDGVPLGVNQPQHF; CDR3nt: TGTGCCATCAGTGATGGGGTCCCCCTCGGTGTGAATCAGCCCCAGCATTTT
j_gene: TRBJ1-1; v_gene: TRBV6-1; d_gene: NA; abundance: few; CDR3aa: CASSEDVEAFF; CDR3nt: TGTGCCAGCAGTGAAGATGTAGAAGCTTTCTTT
j_gene: TRBJ2-5; v_gene: TRBV28; d_gene: NA; abundance: NA; CDR3aa: CASSVGGQETQYF; CDR3nt: TGTGCCAGCAGCGTGGGGGGCCAAGAGACCCAGTACTTC
j_gene: TRBJ2-2; v_gene: TRBV5-4; d_gene: NA; abundance: once; CDR3aa: CASSLDRGAHPGELFF; CDR3nt: TGTGCCAGCAGCTTGGATAGAGGGGCCCACCCCGGGGAGCTGTTTTTT
j_gene: TRBJ2-3; v_gene: TRBV5-4; d_gene: NA; abundance: many; CDR3aa: CASSPGYGATQYF; CDR3nt: TGTGCCAGCAGCCCAGGCTATGGGGCTACGCAGTATTTT
j_gene: TRBJ1-2; v_gene: TRBV5-6; d_gene: NA; abundance: NA; CDR3aa: CASKQVLDYGYTF; CDR3nt: TGTGCCAGCAAACAGGTCTTGGACTATGGCTACACCTTC
j_gene: TRBJ1-1; v_gene: TRBV30; d_gene: NA; abundance: NA; CDR3aa: CAWGRSGGGEAFF; CDR3nt: TGTGCCTGGGGGCGATCGGGAGGGGGTGAAGCTTTCTTT
j_gene: TRBJ1-4; v_gene: TRBV10-3; d_gene: NA; abundance: many; CDR3aa: CAISPGVGEKLFF; CDR3nt: TGTGCCATCAGTCCAGGGGTAGGAGAAAAACTGTTTTTT
j_gene: TRBJ2-3; v_gene: TRBV27; d_gene: NA; abundance: NA; CDR3aa: CASSLYRERDTQYF; CDR3nt: TGTGCCAGCAGTTTATACAGGGAGAGGGATACGCAGTATTTT
j_gene: TRBJ2-6; v_gene: TRBV19; d_gene: NA; abundance: NA; CDR3aa: CASSEDGANVLTF; CDR3nt: TGTGCCAGTAGTGAGGATGGGGCCAACGTCCTGACTTTC
j_gene: TRBJ2-3; v_gene: TRBV29-1; d_gene: NA; abundance: few; CDR3aa: CSGGSSTDTQYF; CDR3nt: TGCAGCGGGGGGAGTAGCACAGATACGCAGTATTTT
j_gene: TRBJ1-1; v_gene: TRBV28; d_gene: NA; abundance: NA; CDR3aa: CASSWSGTWDRPMNTEAFF; CDR3nt: TGTGCCAGCAGTTGGTCTGGGACCTGGGACCGACCTATGAACACTGAAGCTTTCTTT
j_gene: TRBJ2-1; v_gene: TRBV5-4; d_gene: TRBD2; abundance: NA; CDR3aa: CASSPGGLAATNEQFF; CDR3nt: TGTGCCAGCAGCCCTGGAGGCCTAGCGGCTACCAATGAGCAGTTCTTC
j_gene: TRBJ2-6; v_gene: TRBV30; d_gene: NA; abundance: few; CDR3aa: CAWRRDSGANVLTF; CDR3nt: TGTGCCTGGAGACGGGACTCCGGGGCCAACGTCCTGACTTTC
j_gene: TRBJ2-2; v_gene: TRBV4-1; d_gene: NA; abundance: NA; CDR3aa: CASSQPTGNTGELFF; CDR3nt: TGCGCCAGCAGCCAACCGACCGGCAACACCGGGGAGCTGTTTTTT
j_gene: TRBJ2-3; v_gene: TRBV10-1; d_gene: TRBD2; abundance: NA; CDR3aa: CASSQAGVPDTQYF; CDR3nt: TGCGCCAGCAGCCAAGCGGGAGTTCCAGATACGCAGTATTTT
j_gene: TRBJ1-3; v_gene: TRBV6-6; d_gene: NA; abundance: NA; CDR3aa: CASGRGNTIYF; CDR3nt: TGTGCCAGCGGGAGGGGAAACACCATATATTTT
j_gene: TRBJ2-1; v_gene: TRBV5-1; d_gene: NA; abundance: few; CDR3aa: CASSLDGASNEQFF; CDR3nt: TGCGCCAGCAGCTTGGACGGGGCCAGCAATGAGCAGTTCTTC
j_gene: TRBJ2-6; v_gene: TRBV27; d_gene: NA; abundance: NA; CDR3aa: CASSLRTDAHVLTF; CDR3nt: TGTGCCAGCAGTTTACGGACGGATGCCCACGTCCTGACTTTC
j_gene: TRBJ1-4; v_gene: TRBV2; d_gene: NA; abundance: NA; CDR3aa: CASRGQTSEKLFF; CDR3nt: TGTGCCAGCAGAGGGCAGACATCCGAAAAACTGTTTTTT
j_gene: TRBJ1-6; v_gene: TRBV28; d_gene: TRBD1; abundance: few; CDR3aa: CASSTTGDFSPLHF; CDR3nt: TGTGCCAGCAGTACGACAGGGGACTTCTCACCCCTCCACTTT
j_gene: TRBJ2-3; v_gene: TRBV6-1; d_gene: NA; abundance: NA; CDR3aa: CASTRTVRTDTQYF; CDR3nt: TGTGCCAGCACCAGGACAGTTCGCACAGATACGCAGTATTTT